This T cell receptor beta chain appears in the sequencing data of a study of shared clonotypes between healthy human individuals. At the deep level, the assay was run. Method: immunoSEQ multiplex PCR; TCRdb's copy keeps in-frame clones and lacks some. Of about 600,000 clones in the sample, 95% to 98% are singletons; the top ten hold 0.057%. Trimming stripped 0 bases from V and 6 bases from J, with 8 bases between. Germline V gives CDR1 GTSNPN, CDR2 SVGIG (reference sequence). This CDR3 contains 13 residues. The V gene is TRBV30, the J gene TRBJ2-2; D unclear. Sequencing was done on a sample of naive CD4+ T cells sorted from blood. Subset: CD45RA+ positively selected. The source is a woman in her twenties or thirties in good health. The CDR3 sequence: CAWSVDGAGELFF. DNA of the CDR3: TGTGCCTGGAGTGTAGATGGGGCCGGGGAGCTGTTTTTT.